What follows are 32 T cell receptor beta chains derived from one specimen sequenced in a study of blood T cells in healthy people across ages. A second PCR, run for about 7 to 11 cycles, used a sample-barcoded 5' primer plus a J-beta primer mix. TCRdb used MiXCR to reprocess the 5' RACE reads, holding one entry per CDR3 protein. The table lists over 550,000 distinct CDR3 sequences, approximately 30% of them singletons. Source material: blood. These receptors came from a woman over 75 in good health.

On this clonotype itself: Germline is not matched at one junction end, which may reflect a read error. The rearrangement uses TRBV9 and TRBJ1-5; 8 bases line up with TRBD1. The CDR3 contains 16 residues. Germline CDR1 SGDLS, CDR2 YYNGEE. In nucleotides, the CDR3 is TGTGCCAGCAGCCGGGGGACAGGAATTAGCGATCAGCCCCAGCATTTT. It specifies CASSRGTGISDQPQHF. Supplemented by reference TRBV9 and TRBJ1-5, the full variable domain reads DSGVTQTPKHLITATGQRVTLRCSPRSGDLSVYWYQQSLDQGLQFLIQYYNGEERAKGNILERFSAQQFPDLHSELNLSSLELGDSALYFCASSRGTGISDQPQHFGDGTRLSIL.

This chain connects TRBV29-1 to TRBJ1-1; no clear D. V was cut by 7 bases and J by 10 bases, with 13 bases left in between. Germline CDR1 and CDR2: SQVTM and ANQGSEA. The CDR3 is 10 residues long. DNA of the CDR3: TGCAGCGCTAGAGAGGCGCGAGCTTTCTTT. Translated: CSAREARAFF.

This clonotype was counted at least ten times. The genes are TRBV9 and TRBJ2-3; D is possibly TRBD1 or TRBD2 (5 bases each). V lost 0 bases and J 0 bases, leaving 11 bases between the germline ends. Germline lookup yields CDR1 SGDLS and CDR2 YYNGEE. The CDR3 totals 16 residues. The CDR3 is CASSVGGSISTDTQYF. CDR3 coding DNA: TGTGCCAGCAGCGTAGGGGGGAGTATCAGCACAGATACGCAGTATTTT.

This clonotype showed up just a few times. A read error is possible here, since a much larger clone lies one base away. This chain links TRBV20-1 with TRBJ2-5, with 7 bases fitting TRBD2. The J call could be wrong; TRBJ2-7 is a better fit for the DNA end. This CDR3 spans 13 amino acids. The germline V gene encodes CDR1 DFQATT and CDR2 SNEGSKA (reference sequence). In nucleotides, the CDR3 is TGCAGTGCTGGCGCGGGGACTATCTACGAGCAGTACTTC. Translation gives CSAGAGTIYEQYF.

The rearrangement uses TRBV5-4 and TRBJ1-2; 8 nucleotides agree with TRBD1. The CDR3 runs to 15 residues. Germline loops: CDR1 SGHNT, CDR2 YYREEE (reference sequence). V dropped 3 bases and J dropped 0; count of bases not matched to a gene: 4. The CDR3 reads CASSSADRANYGYTF. CDR3 coding DNA: TGTGCCAGCAGCTCAGCGGACAGGGCTAACTATGGCTACACCTTC.

The sample holds many counts of this clonotype. The chain employs TRBV7-2 and TRBJ2-7; weak D call: TRBD2 (6 bases). This CDR3 contains 14 residues. Germline loops: CDR1 SGHTA, CDR2 FQGNSA. Trimming removed 4 bases from V and 4 bases from J, with 14 bases in between. CDR3 DNA sequence: TGTGCCAGCAGCTCCACCTCCGGGGGATACGAGCAGTACTTC. This encodes CASSSTSGGYEQYF.

A remark on this clonotype: This may be a read error: a much more frequent sequence differs by one nucleotide. This sequence joins TRBV29-1 and TRBJ2-7; either TRBD1 or TRBD2 may fit D (6 bases each). The germline gives CDR1 SQVTM, CDR2 ANQGSEA. This CDR3 has 13 amino acids. V was pared by 7 bases and J by 7 bases, with 20 bases between. CDR3 nucleotide sequence: TGCAGCGGCCTTACCGGGGGCCGCGATGAGCAGTACTTC. Protein: CSGLTGGRDEQYF.

The chain carries TRBV7-2 and TRBJ2-1; the match to TRBD2 covers 8 bases. Germline CDR1 and CDR2: SGHTA and FQGNSA. The CDR3 length is 15 residues. Losses at the gene ends were 0 bases for V and 6 bases for J; bases not matched to a gene: 4. This CDR3 is CASSLAGGASNEQFF. The CDR3 DNA reads TGTGCCAGCAGCTTAGCCGGGGGGGCCAGCAATGAGCAGTTCTTC.

About this clonotype: A much larger clone lies a single base off, so this may be a read error. The chain employs TRBV12-3 or TRBV12-4 and TRBJ2-7; a possible D gene is TRBD2 (5 bases). The CDR3 spans 12 residues. V lost 3 bases, J lost 6 bases, and 9 bases lay in between. The CDR3: CASSFGVGEQYF. The CDR3 bases are TGTGCCAGCAGTTTCGGGGTGGGCGAGCAGTACTTC.

In this sample, this clonotype turned up many times. The rearrangement links TRBV5-8 to TRBJ2-5, with 7 bases that match TRBD2. This CDR3 contains 14 residues. V lost 3 bases and J lost 3; bases outside the gene matches: 5. Germline values: CDR1 SGHTS, CDR2 YDEGEE. As DNA, the CDR3 is TGTGCCAGCAGCTCCGGGACTAAAAAAGAGACCCAGTACTTC. It yields the protein CASSSGTKKETQYF.

This clonotype was recorded many times. The chain recombines TRBV12-3 or TRBV12-4 with TRBJ2-2, with D unresolved. V gave up 7 bases and J gave up 9 bases, with 12 bases separating them. The CDR3 runs 12 residues. The CDR3 DNA is TGTGCCAGCACCTCACCCGGGCGGGAGCTGTTTTTT. Protein sequence: CASTSPGRELFF.

This clonotype occurred a few times. The chain uses TRBV30 and TRBJ2-5, with D tentatively TRBD1 (5 bases). Germline V gene lookup returns CDR1 GTSNPN and CDR2 SVGIG (reference sequence). This CDR3 spans 15 amino acids. The ends were cut back, 0 bases at V and 1 base at J, with 12 bases in the middle. The CDR3 protein is CAWSVGAGFQETQYF. CDR3 in DNA: TGTGCCTGGAGTGTAGGGGCAGGGTTCCAAGAGACCCAGTACTTC.

This chain links TRBV27 with TRBJ2-3; TRBD1 agrees at 11 bases. Germline V gene data show CDR1 as MNHEY and CDR2 as SMNVEV (reference sequence). The CDR3 has 18 residues. V trimming: 4 bases; J trimming: 3 bases; junction bases outside the gene matches: 12. The CDR3 DNA follows: TGTGCCAGCAGTTCTCCGTCCCGGACAGGGGGCCATACAGATACGCAGTATTTT. It encodes CASSSPSRTGGHTDTQYF.

This clonotype showed up just a few times. V usage is TRBV2 and J usage is TRBJ2-1; no reliable D call. In germline, CDR1 is SNHLY, CDR2 FYNNEI. CDR3 size: 14 residues. Trimming left V 2 bases short and J 3 bases short, with 8 bases between. The CDR3 DNA reads TGTGCCAGCAGTGAACGGCTGGGCTACAATGAGCAGTTCTTC. This codes for CASSERLGYNEQFF.

This clonotype appeared many times. This chain connects TRBV12-3 or TRBV12-4 to TRBJ1-1; D is undetermined. The CDR3 consists of 12 residues. V lost 3 bases to trimming and J lost 9 bases, with 11 bases between them. This chain's CDR3 is CASSLTPGKAFF. The CDR3 DNA follows: TGTGCCAGCAGTTTGACACCTGGTAAAGCTTTCTTT.

The V call is TRBV5-1, the J call TRBJ1-1; tentative D call: TRBD1 (6 bases). Germline values: CDR1 SGHRS, CDR2 YFSETQ. This CDR3 is 16 amino acids long. The V end lost 2 bases, the J end lost 4 bases, and 18 bases lay between the germline ends. CDR3 DNA: TGCGCCAGCAGCTTCCCTGAAACAGGGCTGGGCACTGAAGCTTTCTTT. It translates to CASSFPETGLGTEAFF.

In its sample, this clonotype was seen a few times. V is TRBV20-1 and J is TRBJ1-2, with D possibly being TRBD1 (6 bases). V was shortened by 6 bases and J by 8 bases, with 22 bases between the two germline ends. The germline V gene encodes CDR1 DFQATT and CDR2 SNEGSKA (reference sequence). The CDR3 consists of 14 residues. CDR3 nucleotide sequence: TGCAGTGCCCGATCAAGGTGGGGGCGTCACGGCTACACCTTC. This codes for CSARSRWGRHGYTF.

This clonotype has a count of ten or more. The rearrangement links TRBV5-1 to TRBJ2-5; perhaps TRBD2 as D (7 bases). Germline CDR1 is SGHRS and CDR2 is YFSETQ. The CDR3 is 15 residues long. V was trimmed by 1 base and J by 5 bases, leaving 15 bases between them. CDR3 region: CASSLSGGLGETQYF. CDR3 coding DNA: TGCGCCAGCAGCTTGTCGGGGGGCCTTGGGGAGACCCAGTACTTC.

The sample holds many counts of this clonotype. The J gene is TRBJ2-3, the V gene TRBV20-1, with TRBD2 matching 13 bases. This CDR3 is 15 amino acids long. V shed 4 bases and J 4 bases; nucleotides not matched to a gene: 5. Per the germline V gene, CDR1 is DFQATT and CDR2 is SNEGSKA (reference sequence). CDR3 sequence (DNA): TGCAGTGCTACCCGGACTAGCGGGGGAGCAGATACGCAGTATTTT. Its protein product is CSATRTSGGADTQYF.

This clonotype was observed many times. This sequence joins TRBV7-9 and TRBJ2-5; the D gene could be TRBD1 or TRBD2 (5 bases each). CDR1 is SEHNR and CDR2 is FQNEAQ in the germline V gene (reference sequence). The ends were cut back, 9 bases at V and 4 bases at J, with 18 bases in the middle. There are 14 residues in the CDR3. For the CDR3, the DNA is TGTGCCAGTGGAAATCCCGGGACGGTAGAGACCCAGTACTTC. Its protein is CASGNPGTVETQYF.

This clonotype came up many times. The gene calls are TRBV20-1 and TRBJ2-3; D is possibly TRBD2 (7 bases). Per the germline V gene, CDR1 is DFQATT and CDR2 is SNEGSKA (reference sequence). The CDR3 runs to 15 residues. V lost 0 bases and J 3 bases, leaving 13 bases between the germline ends. This chain's CDR3 is CSAREKGGGTDTQYF. Written as DNA, the CDR3 is TGCAGTGCTAGAGAAAAGGGGGGAGGGACAGATACGCAGTATTTT.

The chain recombines TRBV20-1 with TRBJ2-1; no clear D gene. The DNA end is a closer match to TRBJ2-7, so the J assignment may be wrong. Germline CDR1 DFQATT, CDR2 SNEGSKA (reference sequence). This CDR3 contains 12 residues. CDR3 DNA sequence: TGCAGTGCTAGGCGGCCTTACAATGAGCAGTACTTC. Translating it yields CSARRPYNEQYF.

In this sample, this clonotype turned up a few times. The V call is TRBV12-3 or TRBV12-4, the J call TRBJ1-5; D is unclear. This CDR3 spans 15 amino acids. Trimming left V 6 bases short and J 2 bases short, with 14 bases between. The CDR3: CASSERFNGNQPQHF. CDR3 coding DNA: TGTGCCAGCAGCGAGCGTTTTAATGGCAATCAGCCCCAGCATTTT.

This clonotype was observed a handful of times. This sequence joins TRBV9 and TRBJ1-5; no reliable D call. V was clipped by 0 bases and J by 1 base, with 11 bases between them. CDR3 length equals 16 residues. Germline V gene data show CDR1 as SGDLS and CDR2 as YYNGEE. In DNA, the CDR3 is TGTGCCAGCAGCGTAGGGTGGGATGCGAGCAATCAGCCCCAGCATTTT. This gives the protein CASSVGWDASNQPQHF.

This clonotype was seen more than once but under ten times. The chain carries TRBV5-1 and TRBJ1-1; D not certain. The V end was cut by 0 bases, the J end by 3 bases, with 15 bases between. The CDR3 loop spans 16 amino acids. Germline CDR1 SGHRS, CDR2 YFSETQ. Here the CDR3 reads CASSLGEGIWDTEAFF. Written as DNA, the CDR3 is TGCGCCAGCAGCTTGGGGGAGGGAATCTGGGACACTGAAGCTTTCTTT.

The chain uses TRBV16 and TRBJ1-2; D is undetermined. Looked up from germline, CDR1 is KGHSY and CDR2 is FQNENV. V lost 2 bases and J lost 1, with 11 bases in between. This CDR3 has 15 residues. CDR3 region: CASSQDRLINYGYTF. The CDR3 bases are TGTGCCAGCAGCCAAGACCGTCTTATTAACTATGGCTACACCTTC.

This clonotype was seen ten or more times. The chain links TRBV18 to TRBJ1-1; tentative D call: TRBD1 (6 bases). Germline-derived CDR1 and CDR2 are KGHSH and LQKENI. The CDR3 consists of 15 residues. V lost 4 bases and J 3 bases, leaving 15 bases between the germline ends. The CDR3 here is CASSLTGKGDTEAFF. CDR3 in DNA: TGTGCCAGCTCACTGACGGGGAAGGGGGACACTGAAGCTTTCTTT.

The chain couples TRBV12-3 or TRBV12-4 to TRBJ2-6; possibly TRBD1 for D (6 bases). This CDR3 contains 15 residues. V was shortened by 5 bases and J by 3 bases, with 11 bases between the two germline ends. CDR3 amino acids: CASSHPGDGANVLTF. For the CDR3, the DNA is TGTGCCAGCAGTCACCCAGGGGATGGGGCCAACGTCCTGACTTTC.

This clonotype was recorded a few times. The chain employs TRBV11-2 and TRBJ2-5; no definite D call. V shed 4 bases and J shed 11 bases, with 14 bases lying between them. This CDR3 has 12 amino acids. In germline, CDR1 is SGHAT, CDR2 FQNNGV. CDR3 DNA: TGTGCCAGCAGCTACCGGACCGAGGAGCAGTACTTC. It codes for CASSYRTEEQYF.

The chain joins TRBV6-5 to TRBJ2-7, with 8 bases identical to TRBD1. J was trimmed by 4 bases and V by 5 bases; bases with no gene match: 13. This CDR3 has 16 amino acids. The V gene's germline CDR1 is MNHEY and CDR2 SVGAGI. The CDR3 here is CASSPGQGRNVYEQYF. The DNA for the CDR3 is TGTGCCAGCAGTCCCGGACAGGGACGCAACGTGTACGAGCAGTACTTC.

The sample holds many counts of this clonotype. This chain uses TRBV29-1 with TRBJ2-1; D is possibly TRBD2 (5 bases). The V end lost 4 bases, the J end lost 5 bases, and 12 bases lay between the germline ends. This CDR3 contains 13 residues. Germline CDR1 and CDR2: SQVTM and ANQGSEA. In nucleotides, the CDR3 is TGCAGCGTTGGCCGGTCGAGGGACAATGAGCAGTTCTTC. It is translated as CSVGRSRDNEQFF.

This clonotype was seen many times. V is TRBV20-1 and J is TRBJ2-1; 9 bases are shared with TRBD2. V gave up 4 bases and J gave up 4 bases; unmatched junction bases: 11. CDR3 length: 16 residues. Germline V CDR1 and CDR2: DFQATT, SNEGSKA (reference sequence). CDR3 residues: CSAKGNERGVYNEQFF. DNA of the CDR3: TGCAGTGCTAAGGGGAACGAGCGGGGGGTTTACAATGAGCAGTTCTTC.